These 27 T cell receptor beta chains share one sample of origin, sequenced in a study of neurological immune-mediated disorders. Each CDR3 protein is one row after TCRdb ran MiXCR on the 5' RACE reads. The profile shows more than 50,000 distinct CDR3 sequences, roughly an eighth of them singletons. The sequencing input was PBMCs. These receptors were taken from a man between 60 and 70 years old in good health.

This clonotype was seen repeatedly, ten times or more. The genes are TRBV12-3 or TRBV12-4 and TRBJ2-1, with 8 nucleotides matching TRBD2. The CDR3 is 14 residues long. The junction had 7 bases not matched to a gene; V was cut back by 8 bases and J by 4 bases. The CDR3 is CASRRGAPYNEQFF. CDR3 bases: TGTGCCAGCCGGCGGGGGGCACCGTACAATGAGCAGTTCTTC.

This clonotype turned up a few times. This chain connects TRBV5-6 to TRBJ2-1; 7 nucleotides match TRBD2. CDR1 and CDR2 from the germline V gene are SGHDT and YYEEEE. V gave up 4 bases and J gave up 6 bases; unmatched junction bases: 10. The CDR3 loop spans 15 amino acids. The CDR3 reads CASSRPTSRANEQFF. The CDR3 region has the DNA TGTGCCAGCAGCCGCCCGACTAGCAGGGCCAATGAGCAGTTCTTC. The whole variable domain, filled in from reference TRBV5-6 and TRBJ2-1, reads DAGVTQSPTHLIKTRGQQVTLRCSPKSGHDTVSWYQQALGQGPQFIFQYYEEEERQRGNFPDRFSGHQFPNYSSELNVNALLLGDSALYLCASSRPTSRANEQFFGPGTRLTVL.

This clonotype has more than one count but fewer than ten. The J gene is TRBJ2-7, the V gene TRBV19; D gene uncertain. V lost 3 bases and J lost 0, with 12 bases in between. This CDR3 comprises 15 residues. CDR1 and CDR2 (germline): LNHDA, SQIVND (reference sequence). The CDR3 reads CASSMSSVNSYEQYF. The CDR3, as DNA: TGTGCCAGTAGTATGAGTTCGGTCAACTCCTACGAGCAGTACTTC.

In this sample, this clonotype turned up many times. CDR3 coding DNA: TGCGCCAGCAGCTTTTCTTCCGGGACGTGGAATGAGCAGTTCTTC. Its protein is CASSFSSGTWNEQFF. The chain has TRBV5-1 and TRBJ2-1; either TRBD1 or TRBD2 may fit D (5 bases each). Trimming left V 2 bases short and J 7 bases short, with 16 bases between. The length of the CDR3 is 15 residues. The germline CDR1 and CDR2 sequences are SGHRS and YFSETQ.

This clonotype was seen many times. The genes are TRBV10-3 and TRBJ2-1; no reliable D call. The CDR3 totals 13 residues. V shed 8 bases and J shed 4 bases, with 12 bases lying between them. Germline V gene lookup returns CDR1 ENHRY and CDR2 SYGVKD. Here the CDR3 DNA reads TGTGCCATCGGGGATTCCGGATACAATGAGCAGTTCTTC. As protein: CAIGDSGYNEQFF.

Ten or more counts support this clonotype. The genes are TRBV2 and TRBJ2-7, with D possibly TRBD2 on 6 matching bases. CDR1 is SNHLY and CDR2 is FYNNEI in the germline V gene. This CDR3 has 13 amino acids. V gave up 4 bases and J gave up 5 bases, with 12 bases separating them. The CDR3 loop reads CASSAEGGHEQYF. CDR3 nucleotides: TGTGCCAGCAGTGCGGAGGGTGGGCACGAGCAGTACTTC.

The sample holds many counts of this clonotype. The genes are TRBV5-5 and TRBJ1-3, with D perhaps TRBD1 (5 bases). Germline V gene lookup returns CDR1 SGHKS and CDR2 YYEKEE (reference sequence). This CDR3 region has 16 residues. Trimming left V 1 base short and J 0 bases short, with 11 bases between. The CDR3 loop reads CASSLNPQGSGNTIYF. The CDR3 DNA follows: TGTGCCAGCAGCTTGAATCCTCAGGGCTCTGGAAACACCATATATTTT.

This clonotype has at least ten counts. The V and J genes are TRBV2 and TRBJ2-5; no clear D. CDR3 length: 12 residues. The germline V gene has CDR1 SNHLY and CDR2 FYNNEI. V lost 3 bases, J lost 0 bases, and 2 bases lay in between. The CDR3 bases are TGTGCCAGCAGTGATGACCAAGAGACCCAGTACTTC. Its protein product is CASSDDQETQYF.

By share of the sample, this clonotype is medium-sized. The chain joins TRBV7-2 to TRBJ1-6; D remains unclear. The V end was cut by 4 bases, the J end by 8 bases, with 9 bases between. This CDR3 spans 13 amino acids. Germline V gives CDR1 SGHTA, CDR2 FQGNSA. DNA for the CDR3: TGTGCCAGCAGCTCCCCGGGGTATTCACCCCTCCACTTT. Translated, it gives CASSSPGYSPLHF.

The table lists this clonotype with many counts. The chain uses TRBV5-5 and TRBJ2-5; D remains unclear. Per germline, CDR1 SGHKS and CDR2 YYEKEE (reference sequence). Trimming cost V 2 bases and J 2 bases, with 10 bases left between them. The CDR3 is 14 residues long. In nucleotides, the CDR3 is TGTGCCAGCAGCTTAATTGGCAGACAAGAGACCCAGTACTTC. Translating gives CASSLIGRQETQYF.

This clonotype was seen at least ten times. V gene TRBV24-1 combines with J gene TRBJ2-3, with D tentatively TRBD2 (5 bases). Trimming pared 1 base from V and 4 bases from J, leaving 8 bases between. This CDR3 is built from 14 residues. Germline CDR1 reads KGHDR; CDR2 reads SFDVKD. The CDR3 DNA is TGTGCCACCAGTGATTTCTCCGGGGCAGATACGCAGTATTTT. Translating gives CATSDFSGADTQYF.

This clonotype was detected many times. This sequence joins TRBV5-1 and TRBJ1-6; D unresolved. V dropped 1 base and J dropped 6 bases, with 11 bases sitting between them. CDR3 length: 15 amino acids. Germline assignment: CDR1 SGHRS and CDR2 YFSETQ. The CDR3 here is CASSLSVSLNSPLHF. DNA of the CDR3: TGCGCCAGCAGCTTGAGCGTTTCCCTTAATTCACCCCTCCACTTT.

The chain carries TRBV18 and TRBJ1-2; no firm D call. The CDR3 covers 15 residues. CDR1 and CDR2 (germline): KGHSH, LQKENI. V was pared by 6 bases and J by 4 bases, with 18 bases between. CDR3 nucleotides: TGTGCCAGCTCGCTGGGAGAAAACCCAATCTATGGCTACACCTTC. It is translated as CASSLGENPIYGYTF.

This clonotype came up many times. This chain links TRBV27 with TRBJ2-7, with D perhaps being TRBD1 or TRBD2 (5 bases each). The CDR3 contains 15 residues. Trimming removed 3 bases at V and 6 bases at J, with 18 bases between. Per the germline V gene, CDR1 is MNHEY and CDR2 is SMNVEV (reference sequence). The CDR3 nucleotides are TGTGCCAGCAGTTTGCGGGCAGGGCGTCCGGGCGAGCAGTACTTC. It yields the protein CASSLRAGRPGEQYF.

This clonotype has ten or more counts. This chain joins TRBV20-1 and TRBJ1-6; D uncertain. The CDR3 covers 14 residues. Germline V lookup: CDR1 DFQATT, CDR2 SNEGSKA (reference sequence). The V and J ends lost 6 bases and 0 bases respectively, with 9 bases between them. DNA of the CDR3: TGCAGTGCGGGCCCGAACTCCTATAATTCACCCCTCCACTTT. Translated, it gives CSAGPNSYNSPLHF.

This clonotype came up many times. The V call is TRBV6-6, the J call TRBJ2-6; TRBD2 matches 8 bases. This CDR3 region has 15 residues. Unmatched junction bases numbered 3, after V lost 8 bases and J lost 0 bases. The germline CDR1 and CDR2 sequences are MNHNY and SVGAGI (reference sequence). The CDR3 loop is CASAGGDSGANVLTF. CDR3 coding DNA: TGTGCCAGCGCCGGGGGGGACTCTGGGGCCAACGTCCTGACTTTC.

On this clonotype: One end of the junction does not line up with germline, which may come from a read error. The chain is built from TRBV5-1 and TRBJ2-1, with TRBD2 matching over 7 bases. CDR3 length equals 16 residues. The germline V gene encodes CDR1 SGHRS and CDR2 YFSETQ. This chain's CDR3 is CASSFAAGEGYNEQVF. The CDR3 nucleotides are TGCGCCAGCAGCTTCGCTGCCGGGGAGGGCTACAATGAGCAGGTCTTC.

In this sample, this clonotype turned up many times. The chain carries TRBV5-1 and TRBJ2-2; D is perhaps TRBD1 or TRBD2 (6 bases each). Per germline, CDR1 SGHRS and CDR2 YFSETQ. V shed 4 bases and J shed 5 bases, with 18 bases lying between them. CDR3 size: 16 residues. The CDR3 DNA sequence: TGCGCCAGCAGCCGGGAATTGGGGGGCGCAACCGGGGAGCTGTTTTTT. It translates to CASSRELGGATGELFF.

This clonotype was recorded many times. This chain uses TRBV5-6 with TRBJ1-2, with 11 bases that match TRBD1. Germline-derived CDR1 and CDR2 are SGHDT and YYEEEE. The V and J ends lost 0 bases and 7 bases, in that order; junction bases with no gene match: 8. The CDR3 is made up of 16 amino acids. The CDR3 here is CASSLVPGQGDIGYTF. DNA for the CDR3: TGTGCCAGCAGCTTGGTCCCGGGACAGGGGGATATTGGCTACACCTTC.

This clonotype was seen many times. The V and J genes are TRBV5-1 and TRBJ2-5; possibly TRBD1 for D (6 bases). The V end was cut by 1 base, the J end by 1 base, with 11 bases between. Looked up from germline, CDR1 is SGHRS and CDR2 is YFSETQ. This CDR3 is 15 amino acids long. CDR3 sequence (DNA): TGCGCCAGCAGCTTGTTGGGGACATCCCAAGAGACCCAGTACTTC. Translating gives CASSLLGTSQETQYF.

This clonotype came up many times. The CDR3 loop is CASSPRLAVNTEAFF. In DNA form, the CDR3 reads TGTGCCAGCTCACCTCGACTAGCCGTGAACACTGAAGCTTTCTTT. The chain carries TRBV18 and TRBJ1-1; D is uncertain. The CDR3 runs to 15 residues. V was shortened by 3 bases and J by 0 bases, with 11 bases between the two germline ends. Germline values: CDR1 KGHSH, CDR2 LQKENI.

This clonotype has more than one count but fewer than ten. The chain couples TRBV12-3 or TRBV12-4 to TRBJ1-1; D perhaps matches TRBD1 (5 bases). The length of the CDR3 is 14 residues. Trimming cost V 7 bases and J 4 bases, with 16 bases left between them. The CDR3 sequence: CASNYAGRRTEAFF. DNA for the CDR3: TGTGCCAGCAATTACGCGGGGCGCCGCACTGAAGCTTTCTTT.

In its sample, this clonotype was seen many times. Here the CDR3 reads CASSLERGYPEAFF. In DNA form, the CDR3 reads TGTGCCAGCAGCTTAGAGAGGGGATACCCTGAAGCTTTCTTT. The genes are TRBV7-2 and TRBJ1-1; D might be TRBD1 (5 bases). Germline V gene data show CDR1 as SGHTA and CDR2 as FQGNSA. V lost 1 base, J lost 6 bases, and 12 bases lay in between. This CDR3 comprises 14 residues.

This clonotype has a count of ten or more. The chain employs TRBV7-2 and TRBJ2-5, with D perhaps matching TRBD1 or TRBD2 (5 bases each). The germline V gene has CDR1 SGHTA and CDR2 FQGNSA. The CDR3 contains 15 residues. The ends were cut back, 4 bases at V and 7 bases at J, with 19 bases in the middle. This CDR3 is CASSSPGRLVGTQYF. In DNA form, the CDR3 reads TGTGCCAGCAGCTCTCCGGGACGACTGGTGGGGACCCAGTACTTC. The full variable domain, with the rest looked up from reference TRBV7-2 and TRBJ2-5, is GAGVSQSPSNKVTEKGKDVELRCDPISGHTALYWYRQSLGQGLEFLIYFQGNSAPDKSGLPSDRFSAERTGGSVSTLTIQRTQQEDSAVYLCASSSPGRLVGTQYFGPGTRLLVL.

This clonotype occurred many times. V usage is TRBV7-2 and J usage is TRBJ1-2, with D perhaps matching TRBD1 (5 bases). CDR1 is SGHTA and CDR2 is FQGNSA in the germline V gene. The CDR3 contains 16 residues. V was cut by 1 base and J by 3 bases, with 15 bases left in between. CDR3 sequence: CASSLVGGGVYYGYTF. CDR3 nucleotide sequence: TGTGCCAGCAGCTTAGTGGGGGGAGGGGTTTACTATGGCTACACCTTC.

This clonotype was recorded many times. The chain couples TRBV12-3 or TRBV12-4 to TRBJ2-5; 9 nucleotides align to TRBD2. The CDR3 is 14 amino acids. V lost 5 bases and J lost 1; bases outside the gene matches: 2. CDR3 protein: CASSKAGGQETQYF. The CDR3 DNA reads as TGTGCCAGCAGTAAAGCGGGGGGCCAAGAGACCCAGTACTTC.

V usage is TRBV20-1 and J usage is TRBJ2-7; 8 bases align to TRBD2. Germline V CDR1 and CDR2: DFQATT, SNEGSKA (reference sequence). This CDR3 is 13 amino acids long. V lost 7 bases, J lost 2 bases, and 7 bases stayed unmatched. The CDR3, as DNA: TGCAGTGTTAACGGAGCGGGGGCCTACGAGCAGTACTTC. Residues: CSVNGAGAYEQYF.